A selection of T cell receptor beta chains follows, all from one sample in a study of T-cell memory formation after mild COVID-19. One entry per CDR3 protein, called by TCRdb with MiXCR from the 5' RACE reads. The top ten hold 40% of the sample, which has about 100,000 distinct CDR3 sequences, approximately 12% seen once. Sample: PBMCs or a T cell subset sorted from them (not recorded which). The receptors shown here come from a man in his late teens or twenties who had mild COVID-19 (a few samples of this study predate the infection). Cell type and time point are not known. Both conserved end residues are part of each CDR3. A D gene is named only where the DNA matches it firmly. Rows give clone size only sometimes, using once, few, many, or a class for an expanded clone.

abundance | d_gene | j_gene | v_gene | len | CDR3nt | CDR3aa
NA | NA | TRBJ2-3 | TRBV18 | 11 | TGTGCCAGCTCACAAGATAGGACGCAGTATTTT | CASSQDRTQYF
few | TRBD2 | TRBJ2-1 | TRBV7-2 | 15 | TGTGCCAGCAGCTTGGGGCGGGGGGGCCTTAATGAGCAGTTCTTC | CASSLGRGGLNEQFF
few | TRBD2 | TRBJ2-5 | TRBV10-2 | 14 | TGCGCCAGCAGTGACCCGGGCGGGGGGGAGACCCAGTACTTC | CASSDPGGGETQYF
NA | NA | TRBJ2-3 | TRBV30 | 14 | TGTGCCTGGAGTTGGGAACCGACAGCCGATACGCAGTATTTT | CAWSWEPTADTQYF
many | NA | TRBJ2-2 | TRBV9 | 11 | TGTGCCAGCAGCGACACCGGGGAGCTGTTTTTT | CASSDTGELFF
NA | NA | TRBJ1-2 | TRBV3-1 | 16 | TGTGCCAGCAGCCAAGTTTTGGGGGAACCCAACTATGGCTACACCTTC | CASSQVLGEPNYGYTF
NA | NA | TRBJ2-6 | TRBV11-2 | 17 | TGTGCCAGCAGCTTCCCCAGACAGTACTCTGGGGCCAACGTCCTGACTTTC | CASSFPRQYSGANVLTF
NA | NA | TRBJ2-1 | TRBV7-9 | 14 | TGTGCCAGCAGCTTGCAACTGGGAAGAGATGAGCAGTTCTTC | CASSLQLGRDEQFF
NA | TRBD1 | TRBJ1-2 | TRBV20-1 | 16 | TGCAGTGCTAGGGTGGGACAGGGGGCGAGGTACGGAGGCTACACCTTC | CSARVGQGARYGGYTF
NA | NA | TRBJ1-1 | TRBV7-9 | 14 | TGTGCCAGCAGCATAGAGAGGCAGCGGCAGGAAGCTTTCTTT | CASSIERQRQEAFF
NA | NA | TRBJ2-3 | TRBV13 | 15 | TGTGCCAGCAGCTTGGAGGGGGCTCTTACAGATACGCAGTATTTT | CASSLEGALTDTQYF
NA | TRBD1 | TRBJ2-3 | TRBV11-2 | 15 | TGTGCCAGCAGCCCCGGACAGGGGATGACAGATACGCAGTATTTT | CASSPGQGMTDTQYF
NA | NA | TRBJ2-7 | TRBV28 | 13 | TGTGCCAGCAATATAGGGGGCTCCTACGAGCAGTACTTC | CASNIGGSYEQYF
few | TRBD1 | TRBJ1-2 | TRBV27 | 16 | TGTGCCAGCAGTTCGCAACCGACAGGGGGCACGGATGGCTACACCTTC | CASSSQPTGGTDGYTF
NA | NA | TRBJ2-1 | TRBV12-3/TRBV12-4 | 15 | TGTGCCAGCAGTCCCTGGGCGGGCTCAGGCAATGAGCAGTTCTTC | CASSPWAGSGNEQFF
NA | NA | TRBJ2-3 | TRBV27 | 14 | TGTGCCACCAGAAGCCTGGGTCGCACAGATACGCAGTATTTT | CATRSLGRTDTQYF
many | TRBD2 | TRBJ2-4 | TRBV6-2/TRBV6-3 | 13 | TGTGCCAGCAGTAGGAGCGGGGGAAACATTCAGTACTTC | CASSRSGGNIQYF
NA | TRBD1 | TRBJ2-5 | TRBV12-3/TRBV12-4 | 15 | TGTGCCAGCAGTTTAGGGACAGGGATGGCCAAGGCCCAGTACTTC | CASSLGTGMAKAQYF
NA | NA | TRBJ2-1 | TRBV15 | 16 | TGTGCCACCAGCCCTTTGGAACAGGGAAGGGGAAATGAGCAGTTCTTC | CATSPLEQGRGNEQFF
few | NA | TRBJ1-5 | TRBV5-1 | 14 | TGCGCCAGCAGCTTCGCACAGGGAGTTCAGCCCCAGCATTTT | CASSFAQGVQPQHF
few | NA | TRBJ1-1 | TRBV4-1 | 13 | TGCGCCAGCAGCCAGGCTCCACAGGGTGAAGCTTTCTTT | CASSQAPQGEAFF
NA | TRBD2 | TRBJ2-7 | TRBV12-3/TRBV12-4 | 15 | TGTGCCAGCAGCACGGGACTAGCGGGAACCTACGAGCAGTACTTC | CASSTGLAGTYEQYF
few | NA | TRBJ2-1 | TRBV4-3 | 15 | TGCGCCAGCAGCCAAGCTGGGGGGCTCTACAATGAGCAGTTCTTC | CASSQAGGLYNEQFF
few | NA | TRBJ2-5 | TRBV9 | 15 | TGTGCCAGCAGCGTAGTCGCGGGGCTCGCGGAGACCCAGTACTTC | CASSVVAGLAETQYF
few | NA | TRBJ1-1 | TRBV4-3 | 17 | TGCGCCAGCAGTCCTACTGCGACCAAGTTACTGAACACTGAAGCTTTCTTT | CASSPTATKLLNTEAFF
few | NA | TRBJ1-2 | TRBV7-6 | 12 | TGTGCCAGCAGCTACAGCAACTATGGCTACACCTTC | CASSYSNYGYTF